Here is one TCR beta chain with its context. These data belong to a study of blood T cell repertoires in COVID-19. Across the study: Samples taken during acute and convalescent COVID-19 were collected in the United States, Italy and Spain. From T cells, B-cell-depleted T cells, or PBMCs came the material, which was cDNA or gDNA.

Germline V gene sequence: CDR1 MNHEY, CDR2 SVGAGI. V was cut by 5 bases and J by 7 bases, with 15 bases left in between. The CDR3 consists of 15 residues. Original analysis: How many nucleated cells were present was estimated from reference gene primer amplification. TCRdb's table, derived via immunoSEQ multiplex PCR, lists solely in-frame clones and lacks some. The V and J calls and clone size come from that table; D and trimming were worked out from the DNA. Counted here are some 250,000 clones, 81% occurring once; the ten biggest clones make up 6.5% to 9.5%. In Seattle, patients joined the study during active infection and were tracked longitudinally.

This chain connects TRBV6-5 to TRBJ1-6; possibly TRBD1 for D (6 bases). Sequenced input: peripheral blood. The clonotype was recovered from an elderly woman with COVID-19, enrolled during active disease. The CDR3 here is CASSPKTGPNSPLHF. The CDR3 DNA reads as TGTGCCAGCAGTCCCAAGACAGGACCCAATTCACCCCTCCACTTT.